A single sample gave rise to the 9 T cell receptor beta chains below, sequenced in a study of CD4 T cells in relation to SARS-CoV-2 and coronaviruses (dated by TCRdb to about 2021). Libraries came from the immunoSEQ multiplex PCR assay. TCRdb holds this immuneACCESS table with in-frame rearrangements only. Some clones are missing; in checked studies, unresolved V genes explain under half, and the rest has no known cause. This sample holds 20,000 to 25,000 clones; over 65% were observed only once. The top ten constitute 15% to 20% of the sample. No cognate antigen is known for these TCRs. CD4+ T cells from unexposed donors were collected before the COVID-19 pandemic (2011-2018). After around eleven days of culture, CD4+ T cells were isolated with the EasySep CD4+ T cell isolation kit. The sequencing sample was made of CD4+ T cells from PBMCs, cultured in vitro. All receptors come from a human donor in good health.

This chain uses TRBV2 with TRBJ2-7; no reliable D call. Trimming left V 8 bases short and J 9 bases short, with 11 bases between. Germline values: CDR1 SNHLY, CDR2 FYNNEI. This CDR3 comprises 10 residues. As DNA, the CDR3 is TGTGCCAGCGCTGTTGCTCGGCAGTACTTC. This translates into CASAVARQYF.

This clone was counted between two and nine times. V is TRBV5-4 and J is TRBJ2-1; 10 bases line up with TRBD1. CDR1 and CDR2 (germline): SGHNT, YYREEE (reference sequence). Unmatched junction bases numbered 3, after V lost 3 bases and J lost 6 bases. This CDR3 has 14 residues. The CDR3 reads CASSSRDRGNEQFF. CDR3 nucleotide sequence: TGTGCCAGCAGCTCCCGGGACAGGGGCAATGAGCAGTTCTTC.

The chain recombines TRBV21-1 with TRBJ1-5. TRBV21-1 is a known pseudogene. The length of the CDR3 is 15 residues. The CDR3 loop is CASSKSASKIEPQHF. The CDR3 DNA reads as TGTGCCAGCAGCAAATCTGCCAGTAAGATAGAGCCCCAGCATTTT.

This rearrangement joins TRBV11-2 to TRBJ1-2; 7 bases are shared with TRBD1. CDR1 and CDR2 (germline): SGHAT, FQNNGV. The V gene end was trimmed by 2 bases and the J gene end by 8 bases; junction bases not matched to a gene: 5. The CDR3 contains 13 residues. The CDR3 nucleotides are TGTGCCAGCAGCTTACCGACAGGGACCGGCTACACCTTC. Its protein product is CASSLPTGTGYTF.

The CDR3 loop is CASSFIWGLGEKLFF. CDR3 nucleotides: TGTGCCAGCAGCTTTATTTGGGGCTTAGGTGAAAAACTGTTTTTT. The chain carries TRBV11-2 and TRBJ1-4; TRBD1 is a possible D gene (5 bases). Trimming took off 3 bases at V and 7 bases at J, with 15 bases between the two ends. Germline CDR1 is SGHAT and CDR2 is FQNNGV. The CDR3 contains 15 residues.

The chain uses TRBV11-3 and TRBJ2-1; weak D call: TRBD1 (5 bases). The germline gives CDR1 SGHNT, CDR2 YENEEA. The CDR3 runs 12 residues. Trimming shortened V by 6 bases and J by 9 bases, and 12 bases separated the two germline ends. The CDR3 DNA sequence: TGTGCCAGCAGTCTAGGGGCCGGTGAGCAGTTCTTC. Its protein product is CASSLGAGEQFF.

CDR3 sequence reads: CASSRDARYEQYF. The CDR3 nucleotides read TGTGCCAGCAGCCGCGACGCCCGCTACGAGCAGTACTTC. This chain uses TRBV3-1 (or the pseudogene TRBV3-2) with TRBJ2-7, with D unresolved. The germline V gene has CDR1 LGHDT and CDR2 YNNKEL (reference sequence). V shed 4 bases and J shed 3 bases, with 10 bases lying between them. This CDR3 is built from 13 residues.

CDR3 coding DNA: TGTGCCAGCAGTTTAGGGGTGGGTGAGCAGTTCTTC. It is translated as CASSLGVGEQFF. The chain uses TRBV28 and TRBJ2-1; D is unresolved. Trimming left V 2 bases short and J 9 bases short, with 8 bases between. The CDR3 is made up of 12 amino acids. Looked up from germline, CDR1 is MDHEN and CDR2 is SYDVKM.

The chain has TRBV10-3 and TRBJ2-1; 12 bases agree with TRBD2. Germline loops: CDR1 ENHRY, CDR2 SYGVKD. The CDR3 consists of 16 residues. J lost 7 bases, V lost 0 bases, and 4 bases had no gene match. The CDR3 loop reads CAISESALAGGNEQFF. The CDR3 nucleotides are TGTGCCATCAGTGAGTCGGCCCTAGCGGGAGGGAATGAGCAGTTCTTC.